This entry lists 26 T cell receptor beta chains sequenced from one sample in a study of T cell responses to AZD1222 COVID-19 vaccine. The protocol was immunoSEQ multiplex PCR, while the TCRdb copy is restricted to in-frame clones and leaves out a portion. The sample lists about 120,000 clones; 80% to 90% were seen once. The source was peripheral blood, collected on day 0 of AZD1222 vaccination. All receptors come from an adult in good health.

This chain links TRBV6-2 or TRBV6-3 with TRBJ2-5; 8 nucleotides align to TRBD2. V lost 4 bases to trimming and J lost 5 bases; unmatched junction nucleotides: 12. The CDR3 totals 16 residues. Germline loops: CDR1 MNHEY, CDR2 SVGEGT. CDR3 residues: CASSLPYGLAGETQYF. CDR3 DNA: TGTGCCAGCAGTTTGCCTTATGGACTAGCCGGGGAGACCCAGTACTTC.

The V gene is TRBV7-2, the J gene TRBJ2-1; D call uncertain. Germline CDR1 and CDR2: SGHTA and FQGNSA. The CDR3 has 13 residues. V lost 3 bases to trimming and J lost 5 bases, with 8 bases between them. This CDR3 reads CASSFLRDNEQFF. CDR3 nucleotide sequence: TGTGCCAGCAGCTTCTTACGGGACAATGAGCAGTTCTTC.

This chain links TRBV7-9 with TRBJ1-4, with TRBD1 as a possible D gene (5 bases). The CDR3 contains 14 residues. V shed 5 bases and J shed 7 bases, with 14 bases lying between them. Germline-derived CDR1 and CDR2 are SEHNR and FQNEAQ (reference sequence). CDR3 region: CASSQTREGEKLFF. In DNA form, the CDR3 reads TGTGCCAGCAGCCAGACCAGGGAAGGTGAAAAACTGTTTTTT.

The V call is TRBV6-5, the J call TRBJ1-1; D is unclear. CDR3 length: 13 amino acids. The V gene's germline CDR1 is MNHEY and CDR2 SVGAGI. The V and J ends lost 0 bases and 7 bases respectively, with 9 bases between them. The CDR3 loop is CASSYSLEVEAFF. The CDR3 nucleotides are TGTGCCAGCAGTTACTCCCTCGAAGTTGAAGCTTTCTTT.

The V and J genes are TRBV6-5 and TRBJ1-6; 9 bases map to TRBD1. Looked up from germline, CDR1 is MNHEY and CDR2 is SVGAGI. The junction had 6 bases not matched to a gene; V was cut back by 6 bases and J by 6 bases. This CDR3 spans 15 amino acids. The CDR3 bases are TGTGCCAGCAGGGGACAGGGAGGATTTAATTCACCCCTCCACTTT. This sequence encodes CASRGQGGFNSPLHF.

The gene calls are TRBV3-1 (or the pseudogene TRBV3-2) and TRBJ2-2; 8 positions agree with TRBD2. Germline CDR1 reads LGHDT; CDR2 reads YNNKEL (reference sequence). CDR3 length: 14 amino acids. The V gene end was trimmed by 10 bases and the J gene end by 4 bases; junction bases not matched to a gene: 8. The CDR3 spells CATKQREGTGELFF. CDR3 sequence (DNA): TGTGCCACCAAACAACGGGAGGGCACCGGGGAGCTGTTTTTT.

The chain employs TRBV19 and TRBJ1-5; unclear D gene. Trimming removed 4 bases at V and 0 bases at J, with 10 bases between. Germline V gives CDR1 LNHDA, CDR2 SQIVND (reference sequence). The CDR3 loop spans 15 amino acids. The CDR3 loop is CASSREDGSNQPQHF. Here the CDR3 DNA reads TGTGCCAGTAGTAGAGAGGACGGTAGCAATCAGCCCCAGCATTTT. The variable domain in full, with the rest retrieved from reference TRBV19 and TRBJ1-5, is DGGITQSPKYLFRKEGQNVTLSCEQNLNHDAMYWYRQDPGQGLRLIYYSQIVNDFQKGDIAEGYSVSREKKESFPLTVTSAQKNPTAFYLCASSREDGSNQPQHFGDGTRLSIL.

The chain employs TRBV19 and TRBJ1-4; TRBD1 might be the D (6 bases). The CDR3 totals 15 residues. Germline lookup yields CDR1 LNHDA and CDR2 SQIVND (reference sequence). V gave up 0 bases and J gave up 6 bases, with 11 bases separating them. The CDR3, as DNA: TGTGCCAGTAGTATAGATCTATGGACAGATGAAAAACTGTTTTTT. Protein product: CASSIDLWTDEKLFF.

The chain uses TRBV6-1 and TRBJ2-3; 7 bases are shared with TRBD2. The J segment lost 0 bases and the V segment lost 2 bases, leaving 2 bases of the junction unmatched. Germline V CDR1 and CDR2: MNHNS, SASEGT. The CDR3 consists of 15 residues. Written as DNA, the CDR3 is TGTGCCAGCAGTGAACAGCGGGAAAGCACAGATACGCAGTATTTT. It codes for CASSEQRESTDTQYF.

This clone was recorded once. The rearrangement links TRBV7-8 to TRBJ2-7; tentatively, D is TRBD1 (5 bases). Germline CDR1 reads SGHVS; CDR2 reads FQNEAQ. The CDR3 is made up of 16 amino acids. The ends were cut back, 2 bases at V and 3 bases at J, with 17 bases in the middle. CDR3 protein: CASSLSRAGPHYEQYF. CDR3 DNA: TGTGCCAGCAGCTTAAGTAGGGCAGGGCCACACTACGAGCAGTACTTC. Using reference TRBV7-8 and TRBJ2-7 for the parts outside the CDR3, the full variable domain is GAGVSQSPRYKVAKRGQDVALRCDPISGHVSLFWYQQALGQGPEFLTYFQNEAQLDKSGLPSDRFFAERPEGSVSTLKIQRTQQEDSAVYLCASSLSRAGPHYEQYFGPGTRLTVT.

V gene TRBV11-2 combines with J gene TRBJ1-2; 8 bases map to TRBD1. Trimming cost V 4 bases and J 3 bases; bases outside gene matches: 1. Germline lookup yields CDR1 SGHAT and CDR2 FQNNGV. The CDR3 length is 13 residues. The chain's CDR3 is CASSSQGDYGYTF. The CDR3 region has the DNA TGTGCCAGCAGCTCACAGGGGGACTATGGCTACACCTTC. Based on the CDR3 plus reference TRBV11-2 and TRBJ1-2, the full variable domain is EAGVAQSPRYKIIEKRQSVAFWCNPISGHATLYWYQQILGQGPKLLIQFQNNGVVDDSQLPKDRFSAERLKGVDSTLKIQPAKLEDSAVYLCASSSQGDYGYTFGSGTRLTVV.

The chain is built from TRBV19 and TRBJ2-7; D is uncertain. The length of the CDR3 is 9 residues. The V gene lost 6 bases and the J gene lost 7 bases, with 4 bases spanning the gap. Germline CDR1 reads LNHDA; CDR2 reads SQIVND (reference sequence). The CDR3 reads CASRGEQYF. CDR3 DNA sequence: TGTGCCAGTAGGGGTGAGCAGTACTTC.

This clone has a single count. This rearrangement joins TRBV2 to TRBJ2-7; the D is unclear. The CDR3 length is 11 residues. The V gene's germline CDR1 is SNHLY and CDR2 FYNNEI. V lost 8 bases and J 5 bases, leaving 10 bases between the germline ends. The CDR3 protein is CASPRRDEQYF. CDR3 bases: TGTGCCAGCCCCAGAAGGGACGAGCAGTACTTC.

This chain joins TRBV12-3 or TRBV12-4 and TRBJ2-7; 8 bases agree with TRBD2. This CDR3 comprises 13 residues. After removal of 5 bases from V and 5 bases from J, the junction contained 5 bases not matched to a gene. CDR3 nucleotides: TGTGCCAGCAGTCGGACTAGCCTCCACGAGCAGTACTTC. It specifies CASSRTSLHEQYF.

The chain joins TRBV5-8 to TRBJ2-3; D gene unclear. This CDR3 is built from 10 residues. V was cut by 10 bases and J by 6 bases, with 9 bases left in between. The germline gives CDR1 SGHTS, CDR2 YDEGEE. The CDR3 region has the DNA TGTGCCGCACCCGGGGATACGCAGTATTTT. This codes for CAAPGDTQYF.

The chain carries TRBV6-5 and TRBJ1-4; D remains unclear. V was cut by 8 bases and J by 0 bases, with 7 bases left in between. Germline CDR1 reads MNHEY; CDR2 reads SVGAGI. The CDR3 consists of 13 residues. The CDR3 reads CASATTTNEKLFF. CDR3 DNA: TGTGCCAGCGCAACAACAACTAATGAAAAACTGTTTTTT.

V is TRBV9 and J is TRBJ1-2; D is unresolved. The germline V gene encodes CDR1 SGDLS and CDR2 YYNGEE. V dropped 1 base and J dropped 2 bases, with 12 bases sitting between them. The CDR3 has 15 amino acids. CDR3 in DNA: TGTGCCAGCAGCGTACAAGGTTCGGGGAACTATGGCTACACCTTC. Its translation: CASSVQGSGNYGYTF.

V is TRBV18 and J is TRBJ1-5, with 8 bases fitting TRBD1. The CDR3 is 15 amino acids. V gave up 3 bases and J gave up 6 bases; unmatched junction bases: 7. The germline CDR1 and CDR2 sequences are KGHSH and LQKENI. The DNA for the CDR3 is TGTGCCAGCTCACCCTTTGACAGGGGTGGTCAGCCCCAGCATTTT. Protein product: CASSPFDRGGQPQHF.

This clone came up once. The chain links TRBV11-2 to TRBJ1-5; 8 nucleotides match TRBD1. Germline V CDR1 and CDR2: SGHAT, FQNNGV. V lost 5 bases, J lost 6 bases, and 6 bases stayed unmatched. The CDR3 loop spans 14 amino acids. Here the CDR3 reads CASSPDRGSQPQHF. CDR3 bases: TGTGCCAGCAGCCCCGACAGGGGAAGTCAGCCCCAGCATTTT.

V gene TRBV14 combines with J gene TRBJ1-1; D might be TRBD1 (5 bases). CDR1 and CDR2 from the germline V gene are SGHDN and FVKESK. Deletions cut 2 bases from V and 4 bases from J, with 8 bases between. CDR3 size: 13 residues. In DNA, the CDR3 is TGTGCCAGCAGCCAACAGGGCAGCACTGAAGCTTTCTTT. It codes for CASSQQGSTEAFF.

The chain carries TRBV24-1 and TRBJ2-1; 15 bases line up with TRBD2. V was clipped by 0 bases and J by 5 bases; unmatched bases: 10. The CDR3 totals 20 residues. The germline V gene encodes CDR1 KGHDR and CDR2 SFDVKD. As DNA, the CDR3 is TGTGCCACCAGTGATTTGCCCCCAGGACTAGCGGGAGGGCGGGACAATGAGCAGTTCTTC. Translating gives CATSDLPPGLAGGRDNEQFF.

The chain has TRBV2 and TRBJ2-7, with 14 bases lining up with TRBD2. V was clipped by 3 bases and J by 4 bases; unmatched bases: 14. The germline V gene has CDR1 SNHLY and CDR2 FYNNEI. The CDR3 runs to 19 residues. CDR3 coding DNA: TGTGCCAGCAGTGAGGGTATGACTAGCGGGGGGGCGTTGGGATACGAGCAGTACTTC. The encoded protein is CASSEGMTSGGALGYEQYF.

CDR3 protein: CASSGQFNEQFF. In DNA form, the CDR3 reads TGTGCCAGCAGTGGACAGTTCAATGAGCAGTTCTTC. The chain joins TRBV27 to TRBJ2-1; possibly TRBD1 for D (6 bases). This CDR3 spans 12 amino acids. Trimming pared 5 bases from V and 6 bases from J, leaving 8 bases between. CDR1 is MNHEY, CDR2 SMNVEV, per germline (reference sequence).

This chain joins TRBV7-9 and TRBJ1-1; 10 nucleotides match TRBD1. CDR3 length equals 16 residues. V was clipped by 8 bases and J by 0 bases; unmatched bases: 9. Germline-derived CDR1 and CDR2 are SEHNR and FQNEAQ (reference sequence). Here the CDR3 reads CASLGPTGGMNTEAFF. The CDR3 nucleotides are TGTGCCAGCCTCGGGCCGACAGGGGGCATGAACACTGAAGCTTTCTTT.

This clone was seen a single time. The chain joins TRBV11-3 to TRBJ2-7; D gene unclear. The germline V gene has CDR1 SGHNT and CDR2 YENEEA. CDR3 size: 14 residues. With 2 bases removed from V and 0 bases from J, the gap between germline ends came to 8 bases. The CDR3 bases are TGTGCCAGCAGCTTAATGGCAGTCTCCTACGAGCAGTACTTC. Its translation is CASSLMAVSYEQYF.

The chain is built from TRBV30 and TRBJ1-2; TRBD1 might be the D (6 bases). The CDR3 contains 13 residues. In germline, CDR1 is GTSNPN, CDR2 SVGIG (reference sequence). V was shortened by 0 bases and J by 8 bases, with 13 bases between the two germline ends. This CDR3 reads CAWSVLGGEGYTF. The CDR3 DNA is TGTGCCTGGAGTGTACTAGGGGGGGAAGGCTACACCTTC. Using reference TRBV30 and TRBJ1-2 for the parts outside the CDR3, the full variable domain is SQTIHQWPATLVQPVGSPLSLECTVEGTSNPNLYWYRQAAGRGLQLLFYSVGIGQISSEVPQNLSASRPQDRQFILSSKKLLLSDSGFYLCAWSVLGGEGYTFGSGTRLTVV.